The 25 T cell receptor beta chains given below trace back to one sample, sequenced in a study of liver allograft versus peripheral blood T cells. Study at large: What was compared were the T cell receptor repertoires in transplanted livers and those in the peripheral blood of recipients.

A single record per CDR3 protein comes from TCRdb applying MiXCR to the reads. The sample lists approximately 15,000 distinct CDR3 sequences; roughly a fifth were seen once. These receptors originate from a human patient who had a liver transplant. Part of the T cell pool may stem from the graft donor.

The chain recombines TRBV5-1 with TRBJ1-6; D uncertain. V was trimmed by 4 bases and J by 0 bases, leaving 8 bases between them. Germline V gene sequence: CDR1 SGHRS, CDR2 YFSETQ. The CDR3 loop spans 15 amino acids. The CDR3 nucleotides are TGCGCCAGCAGCCCGGGTAGCTCCTATAATTCACCCCTCCACTTT. Translating gives CASSPGSSYNSPLHF.

Concerning this clonotype itself: A read error is the likely source, as a far larger clone sits one nucleotide away. This sequence joins TRBV27 and TRBJ2-7; 10 bases agree with TRBD2. Germline V gene sequence: CDR1 MNHEY, CDR2 SMNVEV (reference sequence). The CDR3 runs to 15 residues. CDR3 bases: TGTGCCAGCAGCTTAGATGCTAGCGGGGGCTACGAGAAGTACTTC. This codes for CASSLDASGGYEKYF.

This clonotype was detected ten times or more. The rearrangement uses TRBV28 and TRBJ1-2; perhaps TRBD1 as D (6 bases). The ends were cut back, 3 bases at V and 4 bases at J, with 12 bases in the middle. Germline V gene sequence: CDR1 MDHEN, CDR2 SYDVKM. The CDR3 extends over 14 amino acids. This CDR3 is CASSFQGRGYGYTF. Written as DNA, the CDR3 is TGTGCCAGCAGTTTTCAGGGGCGCGGCTATGGCTACACCTTC.

The chain recombines TRBV10-3 with TRBJ2-3, with TRBD2 matching 15 bases. The trim removed 2 bases at V and 6 bases at J, leaving 3 bases unmatched. Germline CDR1 is ENHRY and CDR2 is SYGVKD. This CDR3 is built from 16 residues. CDR3 in DNA: TGTGCCATCAGTGAGGGACTAGCGGGAGGGGTGGATACGCAGTATTTT. This sequence encodes CAISEGLAGGVDTQYF.

The J gene is TRBJ1-1, the V gene TRBV2; the D gene is possibly TRBD1 (6 bases). There are 14 residues in the CDR3. Trimming cost V 5 bases and J 6 bases, with 16 bases left between them. Per germline, CDR1 SNHLY and CDR2 FYNNEI. The CDR3 nucleotides are TGTGCCAGCAGTACAGGGAAAGGGCTCCCTGAAGCTTTCTTT. It is translated as CASSTGKGLPEAFF.

V usage is TRBV7-2 and J usage is TRBJ2-1, with TRBD1 matching over 7 bases. V trimming: 1 base; J trimming: 0 bases; junction bases outside the gene matches: 0. Germline CDR1 reads SGHTA; CDR2 reads FQGNSA. This CDR3 contains 15 residues. The DNA for the CDR3 is TGTGCCAGCAGCTTAGACAGGGGCTCCTACAATGAGCAGTTCTTC. Encoded protein: CASSLDRGSYNEQFF.

The chain employs TRBV20-1 and TRBJ1-1; the D is unclear. V gave up 1 base and J gave up 3 bases, with 21 bases separating them. This CDR3 comprises 17 residues. Germline values: CDR1 DFQATT, CDR2 SNEGSKA (reference sequence). The CDR3 coding sequence is TGCAGTGCTAGAGCCTCAATAGTCGTGGGCGGGTACACTGAAGCTTTCTTT. This encodes CSARASIVVGGYTEAFF.

The genes are TRBV5-4 and TRBJ2-3, with D hard to call. The germline V gene encodes CDR1 SGHNT and CDR2 YYREEE (reference sequence). V was pared by 3 bases and J by 0 bases, with 14 bases between. CDR3 length: 16 amino acids. This chain's CDR3 is CASSSHRGGSTDTQYF. CDR3 DNA sequence: TGTGCCAGCAGCTCCCACCGAGGCGGAAGCACAGATACGCAGTATTTT.

The gene calls are TRBV5-4 and TRBJ1-1, with 7 bases matching TRBD1. CDR1 SGHNT and CDR2 YYREEE come from the germline V gene (reference sequence). The CDR3 covers 14 residues. The junction had 5 bases not matched to a gene; V was cut back by 6 bases and J by 0 bases. The CDR3 DNA follows: TGTGCCAGCAATCAACAGGGGATGAACACTGAAGCTTTCTTT. Protein product: CASNQQGMNTEAFF.

By its share, this clonotype is medium-sized (0.01 to 0.1%). The chain uses TRBV18 and TRBJ2-5; D is possibly TRBD2 (5 bases). There are 12 residues in the CDR3. Per the germline V gene, CDR1 is KGHSH and CDR2 is LQKENI. The V end lost 3 bases, the J end lost 5 bases, and 7 bases lay between the germline ends. CDR3: CASSPERETQYF. In nucleotides, the CDR3 is TGTGCCAGCTCACCTGAGCGGGAGACCCAGTACTTC.

This clonotype ranks as medium-sized. The J gene is TRBJ1-1, the V gene TRBV18; TRBD1 matches 7 bases. After removal of 6 bases from V and 5 bases from J, the junction contained 9 bases not matched to a gene. Germline assignment: CDR1 KGHSH and CDR2 LQKENI. There are 14 residues in the CDR3. This chain's CDR3 is CASSTAGGRTEAFF. The CDR3 DNA reads as TGTGCCAGCTCTACCGCAGGGGGAAGGACTGAAGCTTTCTTT.

Regarding this clonotype: A read error may be the cause here, since a much bigger clone is one base away. This chain joins TRBV18 and TRBJ1-4; no firm D call. V shed 4 bases and J shed 7 bases, with 10 bases lying between them. Germline CDR1 KGHSH, CDR2 LQKENI. This CDR3 is built from 13 residues. This chain's CDR3 is CASSRGLSEKLFF. CDR3 sequence (DNA): TGTGCCAGCTCACGGGGATTAAGTGAAAAACTGTTTTTT. Full variable domain (rest looked up from reference TRBV18 and TRBJ1-4): NAGVMQNPRHLVRRRGQEARLRCSPMKGHSHVYWYRQLPEEGLKFMVYLQKENIIDESGMPKERFSAEFPKEGPSILRIQQVVRGDSAAYFCASSRGLSEKLFFGSGTQLSVL.

This clonotype occurred a few times. The rearrangement uses TRBV6-1 and TRBJ2-2; D perhaps matches TRBD1 (6 bases). The CDR3 loop spans 16 amino acids. Germline CDR1 reads MNHNS; CDR2 reads SASEGT. With 5 bases removed from V and 2 bases from J, the gap between germline ends came to 15 bases. CDR3 nucleotide sequence: TGTGCCAGCAGTCTCACGGGACACTTCAACACCGGGGAGCTGTTTTTT. It yields the protein CASSLTGHFNTGELFF.

This clonotype was recorded at least ten times. The rearrangement uses TRBV5-4 and TRBJ1-1; D not certain. From germline, CDR1 is SGHNT and CDR2 YYREEE (reference sequence). Trimming took 4 bases from V and 5 from J, leaving 6 bases between them. CDR3 length: 11 amino acids. The CDR3 loop is CASSVGTEAFF. Written as DNA, the CDR3 is TGTGCCAGCAGCGTAGGAACTGAAGCTTTCTTT.

This clonotype is deemed medium-sized (0.01 to 0.1%). This sequence joins TRBV19 and TRBJ2-1; 10 bases map to TRBD1. The germline V gene encodes CDR1 LNHDA and CDR2 SQIVND (reference sequence). With 4 bases clipped from V and 0 bases from J, the junction kept 9 bases outside the gene matches. There are 18 residues in the CDR3. CDR3 nucleotides: TGTGCCAGTAGTAAGGGACAGGGGCGGTTGAGCTCCTACAATGAGCAGTTCTTC. It translates to CASSKGQGRLSSYNEQFF. Drawing the rest from reference TRBV19 and TRBJ2-1, the complete variable domain is DGGITQSPKYLFRKEGQNVTLSCEQNLNHDAMYWYRQDPGQGLRLIYYSQIVNDFQKGDIAEGYSVSREKKESFPLTVTSAQKNPTAFYLCASSKGQGRLSSYNEQFFGPGTRLTVL.

This rearrangement joins TRBV12-3 or TRBV12-4 to TRBJ2-3; TRBD2 agrees at 9 bases. The CDR3 is made up of 19 amino acids. Trimming cost V 7 bases and J 0 bases; bases outside gene matches: 17. Here the CDR3 reads CASTWSYFTSGRSTDTQYF. The CDR3 nucleotides are TGTGCCAGCACCTGGTCCTATTTTACTAGCGGGCGAAGCACAGATACGCAGTATTTT.

In this sample, this clonotype turned up many times. The chain recombines TRBV6-6 with TRBJ2-7; the match to TRBD2 covers 12 bases. CDR1 is MNHNY, CDR2 SVGAGI, per germline (reference sequence). This CDR3 region has 15 residues. J was trimmed by 4 bases and V by 6 bases; bases with no gene match: 7. CDR3 sequence reads: CASSWTSGAGYEQYF. DNA for the CDR3: TGTGCCAGCAGCTGGACTAGCGGGGCAGGTTACGAGCAGTACTTC.

Many counts were recorded for this clonotype. The rearrangement uses TRBV6-2 or TRBV6-3 and TRBJ2-1; TRBD1 or TRBD2 may be the D gene (6 bases each). The CDR3 runs to 15 residues. The V gene's germline CDR1 is MNHEY and CDR2 SVGEGT. V shed 0 bases and J shed 4 bases, with 10 bases lying between them. In nucleotides, the CDR3 is TGTGCCAGCAGTTACTCGCAGGGGAGGTACAATGAGCAGTTCTTC. Residues: CASSYSQGRYNEQFF.

This clonotype was picked up many times. The chain couples TRBV19 to TRBJ2-1; tentatively, D is TRBD1 (6 bases). Germline CDR1 reads LNHDA; CDR2 reads SQIVND (reference sequence). V lost 3 bases and J 6 bases, leaving 12 bases between the germline ends. This CDR3 region has 14 residues. CDR3 nucleotides: TGTGCCAGTAGTATTGGGGGCAGTCGCAATGAGCAGTTCTTC. Translated: CASSIGGSRNEQFF.

This clonotype has ten or more counts. V is TRBV19 and J is TRBJ2-6; D call uncertain. This CDR3 region has 14 residues. CDR1 LNHDA and CDR2 SQIVND come from the germline V gene (reference sequence). Trimming pared 3 bases from V and 0 bases from J, leaving 3 bases between. CDR3 bases: TGTGCCAGTAGTATTGGCTCTGGGGCCAACGTCCTGACTTTC. Amino acids: CASSIGSGANVLTF.

This clonotype was detected ten times or more. V usage is TRBV6-6 and J usage is TRBJ1-5; 9 bases map to TRBD1. This CDR3 is 15 amino acids long. CDR1 MNHNY and CDR2 SVGAGI come from the germline V gene (reference sequence). After removal of 2 bases from V and 2 bases from J, the junction contained 1 base not matched to a gene. The DNA for the CDR3 is TGTGCCAGCAGTTACCGGACAGGGGGCAATCAGCCCCAGCATTTT. This translates into CASSYRTGGNQPQHF.

This clonotype came up many times. The V and J genes are TRBV27 and TRBJ2-3, with D possibly TRBD2 on 5 matching bases. Looked up from germline, CDR1 is MNHEY and CDR2 is SMNVEV (reference sequence). The CDR3 is 13 amino acids. The V end lost 8 bases, the J end lost 1 base, and 10 bases lay between the germline ends. The CDR3 nucleotides read TGTGCCAGCCGGCCCGGGGGCACAGATACGCAGTATTTT. This translates into CASRPGGTDTQYF.

This clonotype has more than one count but fewer than ten. The J gene is TRBJ2-7, the V gene TRBV27, with D perhaps given as TRBD1 or TRBD2 (6 bases each). Deletions cut 5 bases from V and 6 bases from J, with 23 bases between. Per germline, CDR1 MNHEY and CDR2 SMNVEV (reference sequence). The CDR3 runs 16 residues. CDR3 nucleotide sequence: TGTGCCAGCAGTCTCCGGGGGCAGGCGCCCTGGTTCGAGCAGTACTTC. Its translation is CASSLRGQAPWFEQYF.

This clonotype is medium-sized (0.01 to 0.1%) within its sample. The genes are TRBV6-2 or TRBV6-3 and TRBJ2-7, with TRBD2 matching 11 bases. The junction had 5 bases not matched to a gene; V was cut back by 0 bases and J by 4 bases. In germline, CDR1 is MNHEY, CDR2 SVGEGT. CDR3 length: 16 amino acids. The CDR3 DNA sequence: TGTGCCAGCAGTTACTCGAAGACTAGCGGGAAGTACGAGCAGTACTTC. Translating gives CASSYSKTSGKYEQYF.

This clonotype was found a few times. The J gene is TRBJ2-7, the V gene TRBV6-2 or TRBV6-3; 8 bases agree with TRBD2. Looked up from germline, CDR1 is MNHEY and CDR2 is SVGEGT. The CDR3 has 15 residues. Trimming took 2 bases from V and 3 from J; bases not matched to a gene: 6. The CDR3 loop is CASSYPAAGGYEQYF. CDR3 sequence (DNA): TGTGCCAGCAGTTACCCTGCCGCGGGAGGCTACGAGCAGTACTTC.